One sample yielded the 2 T cell receptor beta chains listed below, sequenced in a study of PD-1 blockade in classical Hodgkin lymphoma (dated by TCRdb to the early 2020s). The time point tag for this specimen amounts to: cycle 4 day 1 (C4D1), after six to seven weeks of nivolumab. All trial patients had relapsed after autologous stem cell transplantation, with cohorts A, B and C differing in prior brentuximab vedotin exposure. The library was prepared using the immunoSEQ multiplex PCR assay. TCRdb stores this immuneACCESS table with in-frame sequences only. Part of the clones is absent; in the studies checked, under half of the shortfall reflects unresolved V genes, and no reason is known for the rest. The sample table contains 80,000 to 95,000 clones; only one count was recorded for 83% of them. The top ten clones comprise about a sixth of the sample. Sequencing used peripheral blood mononuclear cells (PBMCs), obtained before the fourth cycle of nivolumab. The receptors stem from a human donor with classical Hodgkin lymphoma.

In this sample, this clone turned up a few times. This chain links TRBV30 with TRBJ2-2, with D possibly being TRBD2 (6 bases). CDR1 and CDR2 from the germline V gene are GTSNPN and SVGIG (reference sequence). The germline V and J ends were trimmed by 1 base and 8 bases, with 8 bases remaining between them. CDR3 length: 12 residues. This CDR3 reads CAWSAGVGELFF. CDR3 in DNA: TGTGCCTGGAGTGCGGGAGTAGGGGAGCTGTTTTTT.

As to this clone: At one boundary the junction diverges from the germline segment, which might be a read error. The CDR3 spells CSVQDAGELFF. CDR3 bases: TGCAGCGTTCAAGACGCCGGGGAGCTGTTTTTT. The chain links TRBV29-1 to TRBJ2-2; D remains unclear. CDR1 and CDR2 (germline): SQVTM, ANQGSEA. The CDR3 is 11 residues long.